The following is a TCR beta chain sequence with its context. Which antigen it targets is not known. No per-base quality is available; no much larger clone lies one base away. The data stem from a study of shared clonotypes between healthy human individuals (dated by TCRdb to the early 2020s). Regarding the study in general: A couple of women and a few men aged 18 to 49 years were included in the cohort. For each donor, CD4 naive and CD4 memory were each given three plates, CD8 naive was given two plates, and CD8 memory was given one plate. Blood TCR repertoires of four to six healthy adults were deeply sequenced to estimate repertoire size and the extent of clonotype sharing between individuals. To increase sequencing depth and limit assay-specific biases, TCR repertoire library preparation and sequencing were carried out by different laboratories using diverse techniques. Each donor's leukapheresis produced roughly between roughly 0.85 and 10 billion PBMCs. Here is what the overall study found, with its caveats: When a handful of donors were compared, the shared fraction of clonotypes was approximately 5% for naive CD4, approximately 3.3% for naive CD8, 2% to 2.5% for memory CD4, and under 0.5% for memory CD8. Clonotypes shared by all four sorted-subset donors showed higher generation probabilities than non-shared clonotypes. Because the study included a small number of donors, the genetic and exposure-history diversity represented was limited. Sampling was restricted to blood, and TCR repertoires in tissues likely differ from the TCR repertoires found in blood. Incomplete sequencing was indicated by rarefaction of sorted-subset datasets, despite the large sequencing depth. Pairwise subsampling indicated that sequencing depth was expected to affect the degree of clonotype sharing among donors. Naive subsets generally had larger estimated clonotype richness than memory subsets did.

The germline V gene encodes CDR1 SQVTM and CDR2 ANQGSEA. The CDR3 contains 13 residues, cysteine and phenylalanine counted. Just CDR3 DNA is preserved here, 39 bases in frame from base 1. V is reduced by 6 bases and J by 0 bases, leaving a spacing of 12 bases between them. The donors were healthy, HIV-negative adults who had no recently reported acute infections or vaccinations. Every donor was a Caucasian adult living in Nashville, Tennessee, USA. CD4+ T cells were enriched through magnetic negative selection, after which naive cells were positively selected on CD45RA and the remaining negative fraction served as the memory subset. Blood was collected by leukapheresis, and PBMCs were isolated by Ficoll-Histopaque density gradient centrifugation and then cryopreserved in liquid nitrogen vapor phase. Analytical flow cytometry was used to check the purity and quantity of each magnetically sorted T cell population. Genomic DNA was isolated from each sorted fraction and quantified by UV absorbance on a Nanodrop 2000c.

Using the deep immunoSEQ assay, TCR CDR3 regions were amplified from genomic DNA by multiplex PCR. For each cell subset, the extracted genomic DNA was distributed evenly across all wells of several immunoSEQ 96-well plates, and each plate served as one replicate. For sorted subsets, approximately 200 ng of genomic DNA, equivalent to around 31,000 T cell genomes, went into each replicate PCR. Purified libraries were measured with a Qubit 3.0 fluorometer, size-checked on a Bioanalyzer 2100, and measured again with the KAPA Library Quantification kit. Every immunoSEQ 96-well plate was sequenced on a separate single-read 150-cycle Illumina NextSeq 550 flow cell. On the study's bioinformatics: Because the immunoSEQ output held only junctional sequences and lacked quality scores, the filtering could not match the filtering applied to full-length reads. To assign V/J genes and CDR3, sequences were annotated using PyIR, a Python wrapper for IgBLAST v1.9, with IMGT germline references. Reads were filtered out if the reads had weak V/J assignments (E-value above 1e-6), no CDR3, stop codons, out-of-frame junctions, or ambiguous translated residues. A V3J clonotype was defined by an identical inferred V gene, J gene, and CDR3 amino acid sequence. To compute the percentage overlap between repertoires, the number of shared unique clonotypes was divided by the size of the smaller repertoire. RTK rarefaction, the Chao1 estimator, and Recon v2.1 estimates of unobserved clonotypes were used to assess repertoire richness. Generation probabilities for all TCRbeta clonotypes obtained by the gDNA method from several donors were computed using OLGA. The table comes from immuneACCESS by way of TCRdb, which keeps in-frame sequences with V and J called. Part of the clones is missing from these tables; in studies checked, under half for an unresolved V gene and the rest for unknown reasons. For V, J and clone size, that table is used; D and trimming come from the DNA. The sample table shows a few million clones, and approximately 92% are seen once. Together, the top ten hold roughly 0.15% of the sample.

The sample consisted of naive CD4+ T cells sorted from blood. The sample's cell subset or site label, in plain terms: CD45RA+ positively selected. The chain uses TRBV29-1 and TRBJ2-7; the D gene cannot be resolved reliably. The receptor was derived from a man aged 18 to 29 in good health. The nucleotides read TGCAGCGTCGAAAGCAGCAGCTCCTACGAGCAGTACTTC. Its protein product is CSVESSSSYEQYF.